The text below deals with one T cell receptor (beta chain). The target antigen is unknown. This entry belongs to a study of cytomegalovirus exposure and HLA in healthy donors. Points from the study as a whole: Earlier analysis found most TCR beta V segments productive about 87% or about 30% of the time. Through in vitro validation, a few CMV-associated chains were shown to be specific for CMV antigens.

Germline lookup yields CDR1 MNHEY and CDR2 SMNVEV (reference sequence). The CDR3 loop spans 16 amino acids. J was trimmed by 7 bases and V by 7 bases; bases with no gene match: 13. Amplification used 60 Vbeta primers and 13 Jbeta primers. Assay used: immunoSEQ multiplex PCR; TCRdb lists only in-frame clones, some missing. The sample holds about 150,000 clones, 79% seen once. The sequence was collected from a man younger than 40 in good health and CMV-seropositive. The chain carries TRBV27 and TRBJ1-6; 7 bases map to TRBD1. Sequencing input: PBMCs. CDR3 sequence reads: CASTDWRGRGNSPLHF. The DNA for the CDR3 is TGTGCCAGCACCGACTGGAGGGGGCGGGGAAATTCACCCCTCCACTTT.